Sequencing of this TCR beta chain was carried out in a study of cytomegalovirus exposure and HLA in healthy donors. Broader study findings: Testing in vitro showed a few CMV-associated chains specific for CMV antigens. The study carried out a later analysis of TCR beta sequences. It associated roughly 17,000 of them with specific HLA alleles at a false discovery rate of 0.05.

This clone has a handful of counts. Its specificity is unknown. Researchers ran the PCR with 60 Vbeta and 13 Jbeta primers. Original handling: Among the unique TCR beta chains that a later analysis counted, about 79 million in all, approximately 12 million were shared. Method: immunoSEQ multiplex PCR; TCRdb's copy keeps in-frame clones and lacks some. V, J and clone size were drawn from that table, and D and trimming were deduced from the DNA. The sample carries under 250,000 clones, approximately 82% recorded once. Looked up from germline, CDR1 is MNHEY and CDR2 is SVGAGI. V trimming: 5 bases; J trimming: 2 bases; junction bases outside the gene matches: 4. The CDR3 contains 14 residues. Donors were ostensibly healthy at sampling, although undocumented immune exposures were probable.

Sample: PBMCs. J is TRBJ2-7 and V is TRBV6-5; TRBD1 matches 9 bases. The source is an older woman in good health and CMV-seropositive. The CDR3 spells CASSTQGAAYEQYF. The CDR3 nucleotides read TGTGCCAGCAGTACACAGGGGGCAGCCTACGAGCAGTACTTC.